The rows below give T cell receptor beta chains drawn from one sample of a study of T cell changes during pregnancy in multiple sclerosis. The method was immunoSEQ multiplex PCR; TCRdb's version includes in-frame clones alone and lacks a portion of them. The sample lists approximately 41,000 clones; approximately 90% were seen once. Sequencing was performed on PBMCs (not recorded whether the cells were cultured). The receptors shown here come from a female donor with multiple sclerosis, enrolled in a pregnancy study. Both conserved end residues are part of each CDR3.

v_call: TRBV2; cdr3_aa: CASSWTNYNEQFF
v_call: TRBV11-2; cdr3_aa: CASSLITGEGTQYF
v_call: TRBV6-1; cdr3_aa: CASSVRLAGISDTQYF
v_call: TRBV4-1; cdr3_aa: CASSQETEGLPPYEQYF
v_call: TRBV4-2; cdr3_aa: CASSQDGDTLETQYF
v_call: TRBV19; cdr3_aa: CASRQPGTVEAFF
v_call: TRBV6-1; cdr3_aa: CASASDRVAYEQYF
v_call: TRBV2; cdr3_aa: CASTENTGELFF
v_call: TRBV2; cdr3_aa: CASTILAGNHEQYF
v_call: TRBV19; cdr3_aa: CASTGQGVGTEAFF
v_call: TRBV7-9; cdr3_aa: CASSFGDRGGEKLFF
v_call: TRBV5-4; cdr3_aa: CASSLLSPYEQYF
v_call: TRBV30; cdr3_aa: CAWSPGTGGTRGYTF
v_call: TRBV19; cdr3_aa: CASSMGANEQYF
v_call: TRBV7-9; cdr3_aa: CASSLRGTNTEAFF
v_call: TRBV7-2; cdr3_aa: CASSSQREPPYEQYF
v_call: TRBV14; cdr3_aa: CASSQDALGATSYTF
v_call: TRBV27; cdr3_aa: CVSAEPYNEQFF
v_call: TRBV18; cdr3_aa: CASSPGANTEAFF
v_call: TRBV6-5; cdr3_aa: CASSSTGTSEDNEQFF